This entry lists 14 T cell receptor beta chains sequenced from one sample in a study of metastatic and nonmetastatic thyroid tumors. With MiXCR, TCRdb reprocessed the PCR reads. The data hold tens of thousands of clones, with roughly an eighth observed a single time. Thyroid surgery took place with no prior treatment in any patient. Input material: blood. The receptors were gathered from a female donor with papillary thyroid cancer or a benign thyroid nodule (not recorded which). Some clones in this sample may be carry-over from other donors' samples.

This clone was recorded at least ten times. The chain carries TRBV9 and TRBJ2-1; a possible D gene is TRBD1 (5 bases). V was cut by 0 bases and J by 0 bases, with 10 bases left in between. CDR1 SGDLS and CDR2 YYNGEE come from the germline V gene. The CDR3 is 16 amino acids. DNA of the CDR3: TGTGCCAGCAGCGTAGGCCAGGGAAGCTCCTACAATGAGCAGTTCTTC. Encoded protein: CASSVGQGSSYNEQFF.

This clone was detected ten times or more. Distinct nucleotide sequences in the sample also encode this CDR3. This chain uses TRBV6-1 with TRBJ2-7; D is possibly TRBD1 (5 bases). V lost 6 bases and J 9 bases, leaving 18 bases between the germline ends. This CDR3 region has 13 residues. Germline CDR1 MNHNS, CDR2 SASEGT. CDR3 sequence reads: CASSIRGPGRQYF. CDR3 nucleotide sequence: TGTGCCAGCAGCATAAGGGGCCCTGGCCGGCAGTACTTC.

Many counts were recorded for this clone. The CDR3 DNA reads TGTGCCAGCAGGCCCAACACCCAATGGGGGGAAAAACTGTTTTTT. It yields the protein CASRPNTQWGEKLFF. The chain uses TRBV6-2 or TRBV6-3 and TRBJ1-4; tentative D call: TRBD1 (5 bases). The germline V and J ends were trimmed by 6 bases and 8 bases, with 19 bases remaining between them. CDR1 is MNHEY, CDR2 SVGEGT, per germline. The CDR3 spans 15 residues.

V is TRBV9 and J is TRBJ2-3; no clear D. Trimming took off 4 bases at V and 2 bases at J, with 17 bases between the two ends. The CDR3 has 16 amino acids. CDR1 and CDR2 (germline): SGDLS, YYNGEE. The CDR3 DNA reads as TGTGCCAGCAGCTTAGGTGTCGCGTCACTCACAGATACGCAGTATTTT. Protein sequence: CASSLGVASLTDTQYF.

At least ten counts were recorded for this clone. The chain couples TRBV5-6 to TRBJ1-2; D might be TRBD1 (6 bases). Germline V CDR1 and CDR2: SGHDT, YYEEEE. The CDR3 runs 16 residues. Trimming left V 0 bases short and J 8 bases short, with 20 bases between. The CDR3 DNA reads as TGTGCCAGCAGCTTGGCCTTGGGGGCCATTGGCACCGGCTACACCTTC. Its translation: CASSLALGAIGTGYTF.

This clone has at least ten counts. The genes are TRBV4-3 and TRBJ1-1, with a possible D match to TRBD1 (6 bases). This CDR3 is 16 amino acids long. From germline, CDR1 is LGHNA and CDR2 YSLEER. V lost 1 base, J lost 8 bases, and 20 bases lay in between. CDR3 loop: CASSQVADGRTEEAFF. The CDR3 DNA is TGCGCCAGCAGCCAAGTCGCGGATGGAAGGACAGAGGAAGCTTTCTTT.

This clone was seen at least ten times. The J gene is TRBJ2-5, the V gene TRBV5-1, with 7 bases matching TRBD1. The CDR3 is made up of 16 amino acids. CDR1 is SGHRS and CDR2 is YFSETQ in the germline V gene. J gave up 1 base and V 7 bases, and 13 bases lay outside the gene matches. As DNA, the CDR3 is TGCGCCAGCCGACCGACAACGACAGGGCCCCAAGAGACCCAGTACTTC. This sequence encodes CASRPTTTGPQETQYF.

This clone occurred many times. The chain combines TRBV9 with TRBJ2-2, with TRBD1 matching over 11 bases. Germline V gives CDR1 SGDLS, CDR2 YYNGEE. V dropped 0 bases and J dropped 6; count of bases not matched to a gene: 4. This CDR3 is 16 amino acids long. This chain's CDR3 is CASSVGGQGASGELFF. CDR3 DNA sequence: TGTGCCAGCAGCGTAGGAGGACAGGGGGCATCCGGGGAGCTGTTTTTT.

This clone was observed many times. Since a much larger clone is just one base distant, this may be a read error. This sample also contains other DNA sequences that code for the same CDR3. The CDR3 loop reads CASSGGTGGYEQYF. The CDR3 DNA is TGCGCCAGCAGTGGAGGGACAGGGGGCTACGAGCAGTACTTC. The gene calls are TRBV27 and TRBJ2-7; 11 positions agree with TRBD1. The CDR3 extends over 14 amino acids. Germline V lookup: CDR1 MNHEY, CDR2 SMNVEV (reference sequence).

The V call is TRBV7-2, the J call TRBJ1-2; maybe TRBD1 (5 bases). Trimming pared 1 base from V and 11 bases from J, leaving 20 bases between. Germline values: CDR1 SGHTA, CDR2 FQGNSA. There are 15 residues in the CDR3. The chain's CDR3 is CASSLGGWQARGYTF. The CDR3 DNA reads as TGTGCCAGCAGCTTAGGGGGCTGGCAGGCTCGAGGTTACACCTTC.

This clone was seen repeatedly, ten times or more. This chain joins TRBV6-2 or TRBV6-3 and TRBJ1-2; D is perhaps TRBD1 (6 bases). Per the germline V gene, CDR1 is MNHEY and CDR2 is SVGEGT. Trimming removed 4 bases at V and 4 bases at J, with 10 bases between. The CDR3 has 13 amino acids. The CDR3 sequence is CASSSTGIYGYTF. The CDR3 DNA reads TGTGCCAGCAGTTCCACAGGGATCTATGGCTACACCTTC.

This clone was observed at least ten times. The J gene is TRBJ2-3, the V gene TRBV11-1; no clear D. In germline, CDR1 is SGHAT, CDR2 FQDESV (reference sequence). Trimming pared 6 bases from V and 2 bases from J, leaving 9 bases between. The CDR3 has 13 residues. CDR3: CASRPSTTDTQYF. CDR3 coding DNA: TGTGCCAGCAGGCCCTCAACCACAGATACGCAGTATTTT. The variable domain in full, with the rest retrieved from reference TRBV11-1 and TRBJ2-3, is EAEVAQSPRYKITEKSQAVAFWCDPISGHATLYWYRQILGQGPELLVQFQDESVVDDSQLPKDRFSAERLKGVDSTLKIQPAELGDSAMYLCASRPSTTDTQYFGPGTRLTVL.

This clone was observed many times. The chain links TRBV20-1 to TRBJ2-4, with D tentatively TRBD1 (6 bases). Germline CDR1 and CDR2: DFQATT and SNEGSKA (reference sequence). The CDR3 sequence is 13 residues long. Trimming removed 4 bases from V and 8 bases from J, with 15 bases in between. The CDR3 reads CSATRTAGDIQYF. CDR3 bases: TGCAGTGCTACCAGGACAGCCGGGGACATTCAGTACTTC.

There are many counts of this clone. The chain employs TRBV3-1 and TRBJ2-2; tentatively, D is TRBD2 (5 bases). The CDR3 spans 15 residues. V was pared by 4 bases and J by 4 bases, with 13 bases between. Germline V lookup: CDR1 LGHDT, CDR2 YNNKEL (reference sequence). CDR3 region: CASSPAIGGTGELFF. CDR3 DNA: TGTGCCAGCAGCCCAGCCATCGGAGGCACCGGGGAGCTGTTTTTT.